A few counts support the clone carrying this T cell receptor (beta chain). The data stem from a study of blood T cell repertoires in COVID-19. Study in general: There were acute and convalescent COVID-19 samples, and they came from the United States, Italy and Spain.

As originally analysed: The authors estimated nucleated cell counts from reference gene primer amplification. Profiled with immunoSEQ multiplex PCR; TCRdb holds only in-frame clones, not every one. From that table come the V and J calls and clone size; the DNA was used to work out D and trimming. The data contain approximately 120,000 clones, about 81% of them singletons. There are 14 residues in the CDR3. Germline-derived CDR1 and CDR2 are SGHVS and FQNEAQ. V was pared by 5 bases and J by 3 bases, with 13 bases between. V is TRBV7-8 and J is TRBJ1-1; D may be TRBD1 (5 bases). The sequence came from a woman in her forties or fifties with acute or convalescent COVID-19. The sample taken for sequencing was peripheral blood. For the CDR3, the DNA is TGTGCCAGCAGCCCTCGGTGGGGCGACACTGAAGCTTTCTTT. It specifies CASSPRWGDTEAFF. The variable domain in full, with the rest retrieved from reference TRBV7-8 and TRBJ1-1, is GAGVSQSPRYKVAKRGQDVALRCDPISGHVSLFWYQQALGQGPEFLTYFQNEAQLDKSGLPSDRFFAERPEGSVSTLKIQRTQQEDSAVYLCASSPRWGDTEAFFGQGTRLTVV.